The rows below give T cell receptor beta chains drawn from one sample of a study of T-cell reconstitution after alpha-beta-depleted transplantation in children. TCRdb reprocessed the PCR reads with MiXCR, giving one entry per CDR3 protein. Among roughly 350,000 distinct CDR3 sequences listed, roughly 15% were seen once. This specimen was PBMCs, mostly from graft donor cells, taken 360 days after TCRalphabeta/CD19-depleted stem cell transplant. All receptors derive from a male patient between 2 and 10 years old who had a stem cell transplant for acute lymphoblastic leukemia, so the T cells may come from the graft donor. CDR3s include the opening cysteine and the closing phenylalanine or tryptophan. D genes are given only for firm matches. Clone size is stated in some rows and not others, as once, few, many or a class when expanded.

d_gene	abundance	v_gene	j_gene	CDR3aa
TRBD2	-	TRBV5-1	TRBJ2-1	CASLSGTSGSANEQFF
TRBD2	many	TRBV28	TRBJ2-7	CASSSTSGSSYEQYF
-	-	TRBV12-3/TRBV12-4	TRBJ1-2	CASSFGGSPDGYTF
-	few	TRBV28	TRBJ2-5	CASSLGGVGQETQYF
TRBD2	-	TRBV29-1	TRBJ2-2	CSVVGSGRANTGELFF
TRBD1	few	TRBV28	TRBJ2-3	CASSLFSGTVTDTQYF
TRBD2	-	TRBV10-3	TRBJ2-5	CAISEPISGTSGRARETQYF
-	-	TRBV12-3/TRBV12-4	TRBJ1-4	CASSATYEKLFF
-	-	TRBV12-3/TRBV12-4	TRBJ2-7	CASSLPETGSYEQYF
TRBD2	-	TRBV28	TRBJ2-1	CASSQAGGPSGEQFF
-	-	TRBV5-1	TRBJ2-5	CTSSLRPISSFLPGNSLQETQYF
-	-	TRBV29-1	TRBJ2-7	CSVVSGLSYEQYF
TRBD1	few	TRBV4-1	TRBJ1-6	CASSQDRSDRGGWSPLHF
TRBD2	-	TRBV28	TRBJ2-7	CASSFILAGGREQYF
-	many	TRBV15	TRBJ1-5	CATSRGSYPNQPQHF
-	-	TRBV4-2	TRBJ2-5	CASSQGGRERETQYF
-	few	TRBV20-1	TRBJ2-5	CSAIPIETQYF
-	few	TRBV28	TRBJ1-1	CASSPALGTLDRWGTEAFF
-	-	TRBV18	TRBJ2-5	CASSPVPHEETQYF